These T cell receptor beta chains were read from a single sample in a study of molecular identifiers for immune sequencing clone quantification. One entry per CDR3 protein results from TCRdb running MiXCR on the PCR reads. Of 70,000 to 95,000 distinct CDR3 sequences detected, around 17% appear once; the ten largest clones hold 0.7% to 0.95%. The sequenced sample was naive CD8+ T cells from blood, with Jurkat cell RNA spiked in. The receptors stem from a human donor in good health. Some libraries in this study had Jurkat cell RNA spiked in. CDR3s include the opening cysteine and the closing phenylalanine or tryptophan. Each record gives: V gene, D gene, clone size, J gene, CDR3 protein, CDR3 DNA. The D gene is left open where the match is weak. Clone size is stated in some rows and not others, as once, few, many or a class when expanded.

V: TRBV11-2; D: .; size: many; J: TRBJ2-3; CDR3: CASRGGGYTDTQYF; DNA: TGTGCCAGCAGAGGCGGGGGCTACACAGATACGCAGTATTTT
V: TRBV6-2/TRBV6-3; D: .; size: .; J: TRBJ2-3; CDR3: CASSYNGPSTDTQYF; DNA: TGTGCCAGCAGTTACAATGGGCCTTCCACAGATACGCAGTATTTT
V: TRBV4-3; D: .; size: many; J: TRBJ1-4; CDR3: CASSQETQGMDSEKLFF; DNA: TGCGCCAGCAGCCAAGAGACGCAGGGGATGGACTCTGAAAAACTGTTTTTT
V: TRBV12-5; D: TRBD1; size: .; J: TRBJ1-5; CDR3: CASGLVGGWTGEDESNQPQHF; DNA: TGTGCTAGTGGTTTGGTAGGAGGATGGACAGGGGAAGATGAAAGCAATCAGCCCCAGCATTTT
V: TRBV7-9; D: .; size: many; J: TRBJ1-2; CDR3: CASSFSGQSLYGYTF; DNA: TGTGCCAGCAGCTTCTCCGGACAGAGCCTCTATGGCTACACCTTC
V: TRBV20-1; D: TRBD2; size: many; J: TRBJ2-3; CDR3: CSARGSSGGPGRTDTQYF; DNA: TGCAGTGCTAGAGGGTCTAGCGGGGGGCCAGGAAGAACAGATACGCAGTATTTT
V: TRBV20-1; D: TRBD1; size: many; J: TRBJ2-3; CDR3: CSAHDRESTDTQYF; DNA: TGCAGTGCTCACGACAGGGAAAGTACAGATACGCAGTATTTT
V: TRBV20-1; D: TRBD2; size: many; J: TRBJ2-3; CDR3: CSIDLVGRLAGTDTQYF; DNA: TGCAGTATAGACCTCGTTGGTCGTCTAGCGGGCACAGATACGCAGTATTTT
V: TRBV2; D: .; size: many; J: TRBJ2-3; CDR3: CASGAPGVSTDTQYF; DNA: TGTGCCAGCGGCGCACCGGGGGTTAGCACAGATACGCAGTATTTT
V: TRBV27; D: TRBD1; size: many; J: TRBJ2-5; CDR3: CASSPLPGQEETQYF; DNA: TGTGCCAGCAGCCCTCTACCGGGACAGGAAGAGACCCAGTACTTC
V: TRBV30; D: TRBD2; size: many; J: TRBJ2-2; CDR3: CAWSSGLAGGPNTGELFF; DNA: TGTGCCTGGAGTTCTGGACTAGCGGGGGGGCCAAACACCGGGGAGCTGTTTTTT
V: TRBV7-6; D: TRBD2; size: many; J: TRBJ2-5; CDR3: CASSLTSGQETQYF; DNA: TGTGCCAGCAGCCTTACTAGCGGACAAGAGACCCAGTACTTC
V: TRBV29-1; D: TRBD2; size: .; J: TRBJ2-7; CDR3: CSVAFSGEGFGYEQYF; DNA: TGCAGCGTTGCCTTTAGCGGGGAAGGATTCGGATACGAGCAGTACTTC
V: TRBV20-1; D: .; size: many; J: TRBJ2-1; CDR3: CSASRDTINEQFF; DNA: TGCAGTGCTAGTCGGGACACCATCAATGAGCAGTTCTTC
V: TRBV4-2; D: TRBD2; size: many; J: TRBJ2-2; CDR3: CASRREREGRVGELFF; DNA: TGTGCCAGCAGACGAGAGCGGGAGGGCCGGGTCGGGGAGCTGTTTTTT
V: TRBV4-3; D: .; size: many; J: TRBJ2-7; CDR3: CASSQSGQAPYEQYF; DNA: TGCGCCAGCAGCCAATCTGGACAAGCTCCATACGAGCAGTACTTC
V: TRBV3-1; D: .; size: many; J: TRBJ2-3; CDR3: CASSQGQPTDTQYF; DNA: TGTGCCAGCAGCCAAGGACAACCCACAGATACGCAGTATTTT
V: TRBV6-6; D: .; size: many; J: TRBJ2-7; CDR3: CASSYGDPYEQYF; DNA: TGTGCCAGCAGTTATGGGGACCCCTACGAGCAGTACTTC
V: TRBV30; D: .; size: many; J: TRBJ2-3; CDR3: CAWRPIRDTQYF; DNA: TGTGCCTGGAGGCCGATTAGAGATACGCAGTATTTT
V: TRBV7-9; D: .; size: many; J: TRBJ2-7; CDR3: CASSPIPGFVEQYF; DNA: TGTGCCAGCAGCCCTATACCAGGGTTCGTCGAGCAGTACTTC
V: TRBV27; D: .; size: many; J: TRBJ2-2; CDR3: CASSWDTGELFF; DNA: TGTGCCAGCAGTTGGGACACCGGGGAGCTGTTTTTT
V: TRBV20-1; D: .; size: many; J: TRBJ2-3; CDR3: CSARDLERRDTQYF; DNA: TGCAGTGCTAGAGATCTCGAGCGGAGAGATACGCAGTATTTT
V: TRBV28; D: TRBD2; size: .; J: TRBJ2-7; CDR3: CASSSPGLGDEQYF; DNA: TGTGCCAGCAGTTCACCGGGACTAGGGGACGAGCAGTACTTC
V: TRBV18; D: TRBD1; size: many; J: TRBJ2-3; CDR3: CASSPKDRGSTDTQYF; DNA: TGTGCCAGCTCTCCTAAGGACAGGGGGAGCACAGATACGCAGTATTTT
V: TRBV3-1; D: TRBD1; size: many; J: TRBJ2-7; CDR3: CASSQDGQGWYEQYF; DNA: TGTGCCAGCAGCCAAGACGGACAGGGCTGGTACGAGCAGTACTTC
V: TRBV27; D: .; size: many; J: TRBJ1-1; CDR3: CASSPQGTEAFF; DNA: TGTGCCAGCAGTCCACAGGGAACTGAAGCTTTCTTT
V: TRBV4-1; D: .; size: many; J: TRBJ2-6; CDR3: CASSQEGFGPPSGANVLTF; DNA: TGCGCCAGCAGCCAAGAAGGTTTCGGACCTCCCTCTGGGGCCAACGTCCTGACTTTC
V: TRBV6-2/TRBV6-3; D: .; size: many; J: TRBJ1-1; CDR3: CASSRRMFTEAFF; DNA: TGTGCCAGCAGCAGAAGGATGTTCACTGAAGCTTTCTTT
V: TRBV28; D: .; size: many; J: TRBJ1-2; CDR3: CASSEPTYYMGSYGYTF; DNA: TGTGCCAGCAGTGAGCCCACCTACTACATGGGGAGCTATGGCTACACCTTC
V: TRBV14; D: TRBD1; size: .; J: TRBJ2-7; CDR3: CASSQGEGNGYRGEQYF; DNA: TGTGCCAGCAGCCAAGGAGAGGGTAACGGCTACAGGGGCGAGCAGTACTTC
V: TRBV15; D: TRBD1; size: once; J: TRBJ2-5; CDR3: CATGTESRETQYF; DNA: TGTGCCACCGGGACAGAGAGTCGAGAGACCCAGTACTTC
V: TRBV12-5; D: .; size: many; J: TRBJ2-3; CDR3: CASKPARGEVSDTQYF; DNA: TGTGCTAGCAAACCGGCCAGGGGCGAGGTTTCAGATACGCAGTATTTT
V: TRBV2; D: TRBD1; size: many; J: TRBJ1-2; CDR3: CASSETGDNYGYTF; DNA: TGTGCCAGCAGTGAAACAGGGGATAACTATGGCTACACCTTC
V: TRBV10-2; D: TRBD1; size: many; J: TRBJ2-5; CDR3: CASSAGSGQGTETQYF; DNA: TGCGCCAGCAGTGCCGGTTCGGGACAGGGGACGGAGACCCAGTACTTC
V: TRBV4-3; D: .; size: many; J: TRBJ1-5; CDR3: CASSQDWGFSNQPQHF; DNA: TGCGCCAGCAGCCAAGATTGGGGATTCAGCAATCAGCCCCAGCATTTT
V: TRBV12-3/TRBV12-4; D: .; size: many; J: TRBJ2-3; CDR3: CASQVVLADTQYF; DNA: TGTGCCAGCCAAGTTGTTCTAGCAGATACGCAGTATTTT
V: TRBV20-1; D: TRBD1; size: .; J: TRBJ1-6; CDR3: CSALQGFSSYNSPLHF; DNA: TGCAGTGCTTTACAGGGGTTCAGCTCCTATAATTCACCCCTCCACTTT
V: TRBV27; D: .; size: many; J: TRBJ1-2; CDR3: CASSLSNSFYYGYTF; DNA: TGTGCCAGCAGTTTATCAAACAGCTTTTACTATGGCTACACCTTC
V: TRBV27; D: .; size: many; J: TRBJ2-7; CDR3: CASSFQGNEQYF; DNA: TGTGCCAGCAGTTTTCAGGGGAACGAGCAGTACTTC
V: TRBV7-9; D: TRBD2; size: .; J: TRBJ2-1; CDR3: CASSLMLAGEYNEQFF; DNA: TGTGCCAGCAGCCTTATGCTAGCGGGGGAATACAATGAGCAGTTCTTC
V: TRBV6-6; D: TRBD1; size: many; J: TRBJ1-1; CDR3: CASSEHRGYPEAFF; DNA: TGTGCCAGCAGTGAACACAGGGGATACCCTGAAGCTTTCTTT
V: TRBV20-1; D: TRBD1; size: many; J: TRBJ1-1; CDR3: CSASRDRDQGTEAFF; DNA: TGCAGTGCTAGCCGGGACAGAGATCAGGGTACTGAAGCTTTCTTT